Listed here are 21 T cell receptor beta chains from one sample, sequenced in a study of blood T cell repertoires in COVID-19. The assay was immunoSEQ multiplex PCR, and TCRdb's table has in-frame clones only and misses some. The sample lists under 300,000 clones, 70% to 90% seen once, with 3% in the top ten. Sequencing used peripheral blood. Receptors originate from a woman under 40 with active or convalescent COVID-19.

The rearrangement links TRBV5-1 to TRBJ2-7; 15 bases agree with TRBD2. Unmatched junction bases numbered 22, after V lost 4 bases and J lost 8 bases. This CDR3 is 20 amino acids long. Germline loops: CDR1 SGHRS, CDR2 YFSETQ. CDR3 sequence: CASSTQGTSGGPTFSGQQYF. The CDR3 nucleotides are TGCGCCAGCAGCACCCAAGGGACTAGCGGGGGGCCGACCTTTAGTGGGCAGCAGTACTTC.

This clone occurred once. This chain joins TRBV5-8 and TRBJ2-1; D uncertain. Germline CDR1 reads SGHTS; CDR2 reads YDEGEE. The V and J ends lost 3 bases and 0 bases respectively, with 7 bases between them. The CDR3 contains 14 residues. Here the CDR3 reads CASSSSFSYNEQFF. Here the CDR3 DNA reads TGTGCCAGCAGCTCTAGTTTCTCCTACAATGAGCAGTTCTTC.

The chain employs TRBV27 and TRBJ2-5; D gene ambiguous. Germline loops: CDR1 MNHEY, CDR2 SMNVEV (reference sequence). V lost 2 bases and J lost 4, with 8 bases in between. The CDR3 extends over 13 amino acids. The CDR3, as DNA: TGTGCCAGCAGTTTAGGCAGAAGAGAGACCCAGTACTTC. This encodes CASSLGRRETQYF.

The chain links TRBV6-2 or TRBV6-3 to TRBJ1-5, with D uncertain. CDR3 length: 18 residues. Germline-derived CDR1 and CDR2 are MNHEY and SVGEGT. The V end was cut by 2 bases, the J end by 0 bases, with 17 bases between. The CDR3 nucleotides are TGTGCCAGCAGTTACAGCGACGTAAGCCTCTATAGCAATCAGCCCCAGCATTTT. Encoded protein: CASSYSDVSLYSNQPQHF.

This chain links TRBV9 with TRBJ2-1, with 11 bases identical to TRBD2. CDR1 SGDLS and CDR2 YYNGEE come from the germline V gene. Trimming at V came to 3 bases and at J to 9 bases, leaving 8 bases not matched to a gene. This CDR3 spans 15 amino acids. The CDR3, as DNA: TGTGCCAGCAGCGCCATAGCGGGGGGGTCGGGTGAGCAGTTCTTC. This codes for CASSAIAGGSGEQFF.

The chain employs TRBV7-2 and TRBJ1-6, with D maybe TRBD1 (6 bases). The CDR3 is made up of 19 amino acids. CDR1 is SGHTA, CDR2 FQGNSA, per germline. With 5 bases removed from V and 2 bases from J, the gap between germline ends came to 22 bases. This CDR3 reads CASSPGRDIGDTYNSPLHF. CDR3 nucleotide sequence: TGTGCCAGCAGCCCAGGCCGGGACATTGGCGATACCTATAATTCACCCCTCCACTTT.

The chain has TRBV19 and TRBJ2-3, with D possibly matching TRBD1 (6 bases). The CDR3 spans 15 residues. V was clipped by 4 bases and J by 4 bases, with 15 bases between them. Germline CDR1 LNHDA, CDR2 SQIVND (reference sequence). The CDR3 DNA is TGTGCCAGTAGTAAGGCAGGGGTAACGGCAGATACGCAGTATTTT. Its protein is CASSKAGVTADTQYF.

The V call is TRBV6-5, the J call TRBJ1-1; D unresolved. The CDR3 consists of 14 residues. The germline V gene has CDR1 MNHEY and CDR2 SVGAGI. Trimming cost V 2 bases and J 0 bases, with 7 bases left between them. This CDR3 is CASSYLPLNTEAFF. The CDR3, as DNA: TGTGCCAGCAGTTACCTCCCCTTGAACACTGAAGCTTTCTTT.

This chain connects TRBV6-6 to TRBJ2-3; D is ambiguous. Trimming cost V 4 bases and J 3 bases, with 11 bases left between them. The CDR3 sequence is 14 residues long. CDR1 MNHNY and CDR2 SVGAGI come from the germline V gene (reference sequence). The CDR3 DNA follows: TGTGCCAGCAGTTCCTCAGGCAGGACAGATACGCAGTATTTT. Translating it yields CASSSSGRTDTQYF.

The chain couples TRBV7-2 to TRBJ1-1; D not resolved. The germline CDR1 and CDR2 sequences are SGHTA and FQGNSA. Trimming cost V 5 bases and J 1 base, with 14 bases left between them. The CDR3 extends over 15 amino acids. The CDR3 DNA reads TGTGCCAGCAGCCCCCGGGATTCCTGGAACACTGAAGCTTTCTTT. Protein sequence: CASSPRDSWNTEAFF. The variable domain in full, with the rest retrieved from reference TRBV7-2 and TRBJ1-1, is GAGVSQSPSNKVTEKGKDVELRCDPISGHTALYWYRQSLGQGLEFLIYFQGNSAPDKSGLPSDRFSAERTGGSVSTLTIQRTQQEDSAVYLCASSPRDSWNTEAFFGQGTRLTVV.

This chain joins TRBV10-1 and TRBJ2-3, with 8 bases lining up with TRBD2. CDR3 length: 16 residues. The J segment lost 4 bases and the V segment lost 3 bases, leaving 9 bases of the junction unmatched. Germline CDR1 is WNHNN and CDR2 is SYGVQD (reference sequence). CDR3 in DNA: TGCGCCAGCAGTGACCGGGGGGGGCCCACCCCAGATACGCAGTATTTT. It specifies CASSDRGGPTPDTQYF.

This chain links TRBV6-1 with TRBJ2-3; D gene uncertain. The CDR3 has 13 amino acids. Trimming stripped 1 base from V and 5 bases from J, with 7 bases between. CDR1 is MNHNS, CDR2 SASEGT, per germline. For the CDR3, the DNA is TGTGCCAGCAGTGAAGGGGCCGGAGATACGCAGTATTTT. It yields the protein CASSEGAGDTQYF.

V and J are TRBV6-5 and TRBJ1-4; 11 positions agree with TRBD1. CDR3 length equals 15 residues. CDR1 is MNHEY and CDR2 is SVGAGI in the germline V gene. Unmatched junction bases numbered 3, after V lost 2 bases and J lost 7 bases. This CDR3 reads CASSYRTGGTEKLFF. Written as DNA, the CDR3 is TGTGCCAGCAGTTACCGGACAGGGGGCACTGAAAAACTGTTTTTT.

The chain carries TRBV24-1 and TRBJ2-2; 9 nucleotides line up with TRBD1. This CDR3 is built from 17 residues. CDR1 and CDR2 (germline): KGHDR, SFDVKD. With 3 bases clipped from V and 4 bases from J, the junction kept 8 bases outside the gene matches. The CDR3 sequence is CATSDLSRQGGTGELFF. DNA for the CDR3: TGTGCCACCAGTGATCTTTCGAGACAGGGGGGCACCGGGGAGCTGTTTTTT.

This chain uses TRBV28 with TRBJ1-5; 7 bases agree with TRBD1. Germline lookup yields CDR1 MDHEN and CDR2 SYDVKM. CDR3 length: 16 amino acids. V dropped 0 bases and J dropped 4; count of bases not matched to a gene: 6. The CDR3 protein is CASSLWTGQRNQPQHF. CDR3 bases: TGTGCCAGCAGTTTATGGACAGGGCAGCGAAATCAGCCCCAGCATTTT.

The rearrangement joins TRBV6-2 or TRBV6-3 to TRBJ1-1; TRBD1 aligns across 9 bases. This CDR3 is built from 13 residues. The germline CDR1 and CDR2 sequences are MNHEY and SVGEGT. V trimming: 6 bases; J trimming: 5 bases; junction bases outside the gene matches: 4. The CDR3 protein is CASSGTGMTEAFF. CDR3 DNA: TGTGCCAGCAGCGGGACAGGGATGACTGAAGCTTTCTTT.

The chain links TRBV27 to TRBJ2-5; a possible D gene is TRBD1 (5 bases). The length of the CDR3 is 14 residues. V was pared by 0 bases and J by 6 bases, with 11 bases between. CDR1 is MNHEY and CDR2 is SMNVEV in the germline V gene (reference sequence). CDR3 in DNA: TGTGCCAGCAGTTTATCAGGGGCCTCGCAGACCCAGTACTTC. Its protein product is CASSLSGASQTQYF.

The chain links TRBV6-5 to TRBJ1-4; the D gene is possibly TRBD1 (5 bases). Trimming cost V 8 bases and J 5 bases, with 18 bases left between them. Germline V lookup: CDR1 MNHEY, CDR2 SVGAGI. CDR3 size: 15 residues. This CDR3 reads CASLGRFGGNEKLFF. In nucleotides, the CDR3 is TGTGCCAGCCTCGGGAGGTTCGGGGGGAATGAAAAACTGTTTTTT.

The V and J genes are TRBV15 and TRBJ1-1, with 7 bases that match TRBD1. V shed 0 bases, J shed 4 bases, and the junction held 5 bases outside the gene matches. Per germline, CDR1 LNHNV and CDR2 YYDKDF (reference sequence). The CDR3 totals 15 residues. CDR3 residues: CATSRDRGRGTEAFF. The CDR3 nucleotides read TGTGCCACCAGCAGAGATAGGGGGCGGGGCACTGAAGCTTTCTTT. The complete variable domain, with remaining parts taken from reference TRBV15 and TRBJ1-1, reads DAMVIQNPRYQVTQFGKPVTLSCSQTLNHNVMYWYQQKSSQAPKLLFHYYDKDFNNEADTPDNFQSRRPNTSFCFLDIRSPGLGDTAMYLCATSRDRGRGTEAFFGQGTRLTVV.

The chain combines TRBV27 with TRBJ1-2, with D maybe TRBD1 (6 bases). The CDR3 consists of 13 residues. V was shortened by 4 bases and J by 5 bases, with 11 bases between the two germline ends. Germline V gives CDR1 MNHEY, CDR2 SMNVEV (reference sequence). Here the CDR3 reads CASSYEQGYGYTF. The CDR3, as DNA: TGTGCCAGCAGTTACGAACAGGGTTATGGCTACACCTTC.

The gene calls are TRBV10-1 and TRBJ2-3; no firm D call. The V and J ends lost 0 bases and 0 bases respectively, with 7 bases between them. The CDR3 contains 15 residues. The germline CDR1 and CDR2 sequences are WNHNN and SYGVQD (reference sequence). CDR3 amino acids: CASSESMASTDTQYF. In DNA form, the CDR3 reads TGCGCCAGCAGTGAGTCGATGGCTAGCACAGATACGCAGTATTTT.